This passage covers 31 T cell receptor beta chains from one sample sequenced in a study of graft-versus-host responses after intestinal transplantation. TCRdb's table, derived via immunoSEQ multiplex PCR, lists solely in-frame clones and lacks some. The sample holds more than 60,000 clones, roughly 87% seen once. What these receptors recognize is not known. The input for sequencing was unstimulated CD8+ T cells sorted from spleen or lymph node cells, taken before intestinal transplant. Receptors were obtained from a human donor who received an intestinal transplant.

The chain recombines TRBV13 with TRBJ2-7; tentatively, D is TRBD1 (6 bases). Per germline, CDR1 PRHDT and CDR2 FYEKMQ (reference sequence). This CDR3 is built from 14 residues. Trimming stripped 5 bases from V and 2 bases from J, with 13 bases between. The chain's CDR3 is CASSLRTVAYEQYF. The CDR3 DNA sequence: TGTGCCAGCAGCCTTCGGACAGTGGCCTACGAGCAGTACTTC.

This chain connects TRBV15 to TRBJ2-1; D is possibly TRBD2 (6 bases). The CDR3 loop spans 18 amino acids. Trimming took 5 bases from V and 0 from J, leaving 20 bases between them. Looked up from germline, CDR1 is LNHNV and CDR2 is YYDKDF (reference sequence). The CDR3 DNA reads TGTGCCACCAGCGAGCGGGCCTTGGGCTGGAGCTCCTACAATGAGCAGTTCTTC. It translates to CATSERALGWSSYNEQFF.

The genes are TRBV4-2 and TRBJ1-2; D may be TRBD1 (5 bases). Looked up from germline, CDR1 is LGHNA and CDR2 is YNFKEQ. This CDR3 has 14 amino acids. Trimming shortened V by 7 bases and J by 0 bases, and 12 bases separated the two germline ends. In DNA form, the CDR3 reads TGTGCCAGCAACCCGACAGCCGCTAACTATGGCTACACCTTC. Translating gives CASNPTAANYGYTF.

The CDR3 loop reads CASSSGGGPEHF. DNA of the CDR3: TGTGCCAGCAGCTCGGGGGGGGGACCCGAGCATTTT. This chain joins TRBV5-4 and TRBJ1-5; possibly TRBD1 for D (5 bases). The CDR3 contains 12 residues. Germline assignment: CDR1 SGHNT and CDR2 YYREEE (reference sequence). Between the trimmed V and J ends, which lost 3 bases and 14 bases, there was a span of 15 bases.

The CDR3 sequence is CASLQHLNTEAFF. In nucleotides, the CDR3 is TGTGCCAGCCTACAGCATTTGAACACTGAAGCTTTCTTT. This chain connects TRBV18 to TRBJ1-1, with D unclear. V was clipped by 8 bases and J by 0 bases, with 10 bases between them. The CDR3 has 13 amino acids. Germline values: CDR1 KGHSH, CDR2 LQKENI.

V and J are TRBV7-9 and TRBJ1-1; no clear D. V lost 7 bases and J 0 bases, leaving 6 bases between the germline ends. The CDR3 is made up of 12 amino acids. Germline V lookup: CDR1 SEHNR, CDR2 FQNEAQ (reference sequence). This CDR3 is CASTGMNTEAFF. Written as DNA, the CDR3 is TGTGCCAGCACGGGGATGAACACTGAAGCTTTCTTT.

This sequence joins TRBV5-4 and TRBJ2-7; the match to TRBD1 covers 7 bases. The CDR3 sequence is 14 residues long. Germline CDR1 reads SGHNT; CDR2 reads YYREEE (reference sequence). The V and J ends lost 1 base and 2 bases, in that order; junction bases with no gene match: 3. In nucleotides, the CDR3 is TGTGCCAGCAGCTTGAGACAGGGCCCCTACGAGCAGTACTTC. Amino acid sequence: CASSLRQGPYEQYF.

The V gene is TRBV7-2, the J gene TRBJ1-1; possibly TRBD1 for D (6 bases). The CDR3 length is 12 residues. Trimming removed 5 bases from V and 6 bases from J, with 10 bases in between. Germline V gene sequence: CDR1 SGHTA, CDR2 FQGNSA. DNA for the CDR3: TGTGCCAGCAGCCCGGGGGGCCCTGAAGCTTTCTTT. Residues: CASSPGGPEAFF. Variable domain in full (rest from reference TRBV7-2 and TRBJ1-1): GAGVSQSPSNKVTEKGKDVELRCDPISGHTALYWYRQSLGQGLEFLIYFQGNSAPDKSGLPSDRFSAERTGGSVSTLTIQRTQQEDSAVYLCASSPGGPEAFFGQGTRLTVV.

The chain recombines TRBV7-9 with TRBJ2-2; tentatively, D is TRBD1 (6 bases). The CDR3 contains 12 residues. CDR1 is SEHNR and CDR2 is FQNEAQ in the germline V gene (reference sequence). Trimming shortened V by 4 bases and J by 7 bases, and 7 bases separated the two germline ends. The DNA for the CDR3 is TGTGCCAGCAGCTCGGACAGCGGGGAGCTGTTTTTT. This gives the protein CASSSDSGELFF.

The chain combines TRBV5-1 with TRBJ2-2, with no clear D. The germline CDR1 and CDR2 sequences are SGHRS and YFSETQ. V shed 4 bases and J shed 1 base, with 8 bases lying between them. This CDR3 spans 14 amino acids. Written as DNA, the CDR3 is TGCGCCAGCAGCCCAAAATTGAACACCGGGGAGCTGTTTTTT. It yields the protein CASSPKLNTGELFF.

This rearrangement joins TRBV19 to TRBJ2-7; the D gene is possibly TRBD1 (5 bases). This CDR3 comprises 14 residues. CDR1 and CDR2 (germline): LNHDA, SQIVND (reference sequence). The V end lost 10 bases, the J end lost 2 bases, and 18 bases lay between the germline ends. CDR3 sequence reads: CATSGAGKTYEQYF. CDR3 DNA sequence: TGTGCCACCAGTGGGGCAGGGAAAACCTACGAGCAGTACTTC.

The V gene is TRBV6-5, the J gene TRBJ2-2, with D possibly matching TRBD2 (7 bases). From germline, CDR1 is MNHEY and CDR2 SVGAGI. The CDR3 has 15 amino acids. The ends were cut back, 4 bases at V and 4 bases at J, with 13 bases in the middle. In nucleotides, the CDR3 is TGTGCCAGCAGTTGGGGGGGGGCAGGCACCGGGGAGCTGTTTTTT. It is translated as CASSWGGAGTGELFF.

V gene TRBV7-6 combines with J gene TRBJ2-2; the match to TRBD1 covers 7 bases. CDR1 is SGHVS, CDR2 FNYEAQ, per germline. CDR3 size: 15 residues. J lost 0 bases, V lost 5 bases, and 3 bases had no gene match. CDR3 sequence (DNA): TGTGCCAGCAGCCCGACAGGGACGAACACCGGGGAGCTGTTTTTT. Amino acid sequence: CASSPTGTNTGELFF.

The J gene is TRBJ2-3, the V gene TRBV27; 7 bases are shared with TRBD2. V trimming: 3 bases; J trimming: 6 bases; junction bases outside the gene matches: 3. CDR1 is MNHEY, CDR2 SMNVEV, per germline (reference sequence). The CDR3 spans 13 residues. CDR3 coding DNA: TGTGCCAGCAGTTTTGGGGGGGTGGATACGCAGTATTTT. Residues: CASSFGGVDTQYF.

The rearrangement links TRBV28 to TRBJ2-7; 7 nucleotides match TRBD1. This CDR3 is 11 amino acids long. CDR1 is MDHEN, CDR2 SYDVKM, per germline. The junction had 0 bases not matched to a gene; V was cut back by 5 bases and J by 5 bases. This chain's CDR3 is CASSDRDEQYF. The CDR3 DNA follows: TGTGCCAGCAGTGACAGGGACGAGCAGTACTTC. Drawing the rest from reference TRBV28 and TRBJ2-7, the complete variable domain is DVKVTQSSRYLVKRTGEKVFLECVQDMDHENMFWYRQDPGLGLRLIYFSYDVKMKEKGDIPEGYSVSREKKERFSLILESASTNQTSMYLCASSDRDEQYFGPGTRLTVT.

This CDR3 reads CASSHRTGGAEKLFF. In DNA, the CDR3 is TGCGCCAGCAGCCATAGGACAGGGGGTGCGGAAAAACTGTTTTTT. The chain uses TRBV4-1 and TRBJ1-4; 10 bases map to TRBD1. Germline loops: CDR1 MGHRA, CDR2 YSYEKL. CDR3 length equals 15 residues. Trimming took 3 bases from V and 8 from J; bases not matched to a gene: 6.

The chain is built from TRBV5-1 and TRBJ2-2, with 10 bases matching TRBD1. Germline CDR1 and CDR2: SGHRS and YFSETQ. The V gene end was trimmed by 3 bases and the J gene end by 6 bases; junction bases not matched to a gene: 11. The CDR3 sequence is 17 residues long. Here the CDR3 reads CASSWPSETGGPGELFF. CDR3 sequence (DNA): TGCGCCAGCAGCTGGCCGTCGGAGACAGGGGGCCCCGGGGAGCTGTTTTTT.

This rearrangement joins TRBV5-8 to TRBJ1-2; no firm D call. Germline V lookup: CDR1 SGHTS, CDR2 YDEGEE. The CDR3 extends over 13 amino acids. V was clipped by 7 bases and J by 3 bases, with 13 bases between them. The CDR3 loop reads CASGGDPDYGYTF. For the CDR3, the DNA is TGTGCCAGCGGAGGAGACCCTGACTATGGCTACACCTTC.

This clone was recorded once. The chain links TRBV7-3 to TRBJ2-1, with D perhaps matching TRBD1 (5 bases). Germline V gene data show CDR1 as SGHTA and CDR2 as FQGTGA. V lost 0 bases, J lost 6 bases, and 12 bases lay in between. CDR3 length: 15 residues. CDR3 residues: CASSLTVGLTNEQFF. The CDR3 DNA reads as TGTGCCAGCAGCTTAACGGTGGGGCTAACCAATGAGCAGTTCTTC.

This clone was seen a single time. The chain joins TRBV5-6 to TRBJ1-2, with 7 bases lining up with TRBD1. Germline assignment: CDR1 SGHDT and CDR2 YYEEEE. The V segment lost 7 bases and the J segment 3 bases; nucleotides outside the gene matches: 6. The CDR3 covers 13 residues. The CDR3 DNA is TGTGCCAGCCAGACCGGGACAGACTATGGCTACACCTTC. Translated: CASQTGTDYGYTF.

V and J are TRBV6-1 and TRBJ2-7, with 7 bases identical to TRBD2. CDR1 is MNHNS, CDR2 SASEGT, per germline. After removal of 3 bases from V and 2 bases from J, the junction contained 7 bases not matched to a gene. This CDR3 spans 15 amino acids. This CDR3 is CASSDPGEGPYEQYF. The CDR3 DNA follows: TGTGCCAGCAGTGACCCCGGGGAGGGTCCCTACGAGCAGTACTTC.

The CDR3 protein is CASSFLGGEDGYTF. DNA of the CDR3: TGTGCCAGCAGTTTTCTCGGGGGGGAGGATGGCTACACCTTC. This chain joins TRBV27 and TRBJ1-2; D perhaps matches TRBD1 (5 bases). The V gene's germline CDR1 is MNHEY and CDR2 SMNVEV (reference sequence). CDR3 size: 14 residues. V was shortened by 3 bases and J by 6 bases, with 14 bases between the two germline ends.

This sequence joins TRBV28 and TRBJ2-1, with 7 positions matching TRBD1. Unmatched junction bases numbered 3, after V lost 3 bases and J lost 4 bases. The CDR3 spans 14 residues. Germline V gives CDR1 MDHEN, CDR2 SYDVKM. The CDR3 is CASSFRDRYNEQFF. The CDR3 DNA follows: TGTGCCAGCAGTTTCCGGGACAGATACAATGAGCAGTTCTTC.

The chain couples TRBV15 to TRBJ1-1, with D uncertain. CDR1 and CDR2 from the germline V gene are LNHNV and YYDKDF (reference sequence). There are 13 residues in the CDR3. Trimming left V 0 bases short and J 5 bases short, with 7 bases between. The CDR3 loop is CATSRERWTEAFF. The CDR3 DNA sequence: TGTGCCACCAGCAGAGAGAGGTGGACTGAAGCTTTCTTT.

V gene TRBV4-1 combines with J gene TRBJ2-1; D call uncertain. CDR1 is MGHRA and CDR2 is YSYEKL in the germline V gene. There are 16 residues in the CDR3. The V gene lost 0 bases and the J gene lost 0 bases, with 9 bases spanning the gap. The CDR3 region has the DNA TGCGCCAGCAGCCAAGATCGGCGGAGCTCCTACAATGAGCAGTTCTTC. Translating it yields CASSQDRRSSYNEQFF.

The chain uses TRBV2 and TRBJ2-1; 11 bases match TRBD1. Trimming cost V 7 bases and J 8 bases; bases outside gene matches: 7. This CDR3 has 14 amino acids. Germline values: CDR1 SNHLY, CDR2 FYNNEI. The CDR3 reads CASTPGQGDYEQFF. The CDR3 DNA reads TGTGCCAGCACTCCGGGACAGGGGGACTATGAGCAGTTCTTC.

The CDR3 region is CASTPRWRSGASYEQYF. CDR3 coding DNA: TGTGCCAGCACCCCCCGCTGGAGGAGCGGGGCCTCCTACGAGCAGTACTTC. V gene TRBV7-9 combines with J gene TRBJ2-7; TRBD2 matches at 7 bases. Per germline, CDR1 SEHNR and CDR2 FQNEAQ (reference sequence). Unmatched junction bases numbered 15, after V lost 7 bases and J lost 0 bases. The CDR3 sequence is 17 residues long. The full variable domain, its missing parts supplied by reference TRBV7-9 and TRBJ2-7, is DTGVSQNPRHKITKRGQNVTFRCDPISEHNRLYWYRQTLGQGPEFLTYFQNEAQLEKSRLLSDRFSAERPKGSFSTLEIQRTEQGDSAMYLCASTPRWRSGASYEQYFGPGTRLTVT.

This clone was observed a single time. The V call is TRBV9, the J call TRBJ1-1; D call uncertain. Germline CDR1 and CDR2: SGDLS and YYNGEE. CDR3 length: 13 residues. V lost 3 bases and J lost 4, with 10 bases in between. In DNA, the CDR3 is TGTGCCAGCAGCGCGGGGAAGGGCACTGAAGCTTTCTTT. Protein sequence: CASSAGKGTEAFF.

The V call is TRBV6-5, the J call TRBJ2-1; D may be TRBD2 (6 bases). Between the trimmed V and J ends, which lost 6 bases and 9 bases, there was a span of 9 bases. CDR3 length equals 11 residues. Germline-derived CDR1 and CDR2 are MNHEY and SVGAGI. CDR3 DNA: TGTGCCAGCAGGGGCGGGGTTGAGCAGTTCTTC. Encoded protein: CASRGGVEQFF.

This clone has just a few counts. The J gene is TRBJ1-6, the V gene TRBV5-6, with 7 bases matching TRBD1. Germline CDR1 SGHDT, CDR2 YYEEEE. The CDR3 consists of 16 residues. The ends lost 3 bases at V and 7 bases at J; junction bases unmatched: 10. In DNA, the CDR3 is TGTGCCAGCAGCTGGATGACGGGACAGATAAATTCACCCCTCCACTTT. This encodes CASSWMTGQINSPLHF.

The CDR3 nucleotides read TGCGCCAGCAGTGAGCCCTCTTCACCCCTCCACTTT. This encodes CASSEPSSPLHF. This rearrangement joins TRBV10-2 to TRBJ1-6, with D unclear. The CDR3 extends over 12 amino acids. V lost 2 bases to trimming and J lost 9 bases, with 5 bases between them. Germline CDR1 reads WSHSY; CDR2 reads SAAADI.